Each of the 29 T cell receptor beta chains below was sequenced from the same sample in a study of blood T cell repertoires in COVID-19. This table comes from immunoSEQ multiplex PCR, and its TCRdb copy is limited to in-frame clones, with some not included. Of about 120,000 clones in the sample, 85% are singletons; the top ten hold about 11%. The sample taken for sequencing was peripheral blood. The receptors stem from an elderly man with acute or convalescent COVID-19.

As regards this clone: Different DNA sequences within this sample yield the same CDR3. The V and J genes are TRBV29-1 and TRBJ1-1, with TRBD1 identical over 11 bases. The CDR3 loop spans 12 amino acids. In germline, CDR1 is SQVTM, CDR2 ANQGSEA. Trimming at V came to 6 bases and at J to 5 bases, leaving 2 bases not matched to a gene. The CDR3 reads CSVGQGGTEAFF. CDR3 coding DNA: TGCAGCGTGGGACAGGGGGGGACTGAAGCTTTCTTT.

The rearrangement joins TRBV6-5 to TRBJ1-4; the D gene is possibly TRBD1 (5 bases). CDR1 is MNHEY and CDR2 is SVGAGI in the germline V gene. V was shortened by 0 bases and J by 3 bases, with 8 bases between the two germline ends. This CDR3 has 15 residues. CDR3 loop: CASSYSTGANEKLFF. As DNA, the CDR3 is TGTGCCAGCAGTTACTCGACGGGGGCTAATGAAAAACTGTTTTTT.

V gene TRBV28 combines with J gene TRBJ1-5, with a weak D call TRBD1 (6 bases). V lost 5 bases, J lost 0 bases, and 11 bases lay in between. The CDR3 totals 15 residues. CDR1 and CDR2 from the germline V gene are MDHEN and SYDVKM. CDR3 sequence (DNA): TGTGCCAGCAGTCCCGGGACACCTAGCAATCAGCCCCAGCATTTT. This translates into CASSPGTPSNQPQHF.

J is TRBJ2-3 and V is TRBV6-5; D is perhaps TRBD1 (5 bases). CDR3 size: 13 residues. CDR1 and CDR2 (germline): MNHEY, SVGAGI. V dropped 8 bases and J dropped 4 bases, with 13 bases sitting between them. The CDR3, as DNA: TGTGCCAGCGGACGCCAGGGATCAGATACGCAGTATTTT. As protein: CASGRQGSDTQYF.

The gene calls are TRBV6-2 or TRBV6-3 and TRBJ2-3; TRBD1 is a possible D gene (5 bases). The V and J ends lost 6 bases and 1 base respectively, with 23 bases between them. The CDR3 consists of 18 residues. Germline CDR1 MNHEY, CDR2 SVGEGT. CDR3: CASSRQFVGPAGTDTQYF. Here the CDR3 DNA reads TGTGCCAGCAGCCGACAGTTTGTGGGGCCCGCTGGCACAGATACGCAGTATTTT.

The chain combines TRBV23-1 with TRBJ2-1; 9 nucleotides agree with TRBD1. TRBV23-1 is flagged as an ORF with uncertain function. CDR3 length equals 17 residues. The trim removed 4 bases at V and 2 bases at J, leaving 9 bases unmatched. CDR3 region: CASSLLDRGIPYNEQFF. The CDR3 coding sequence is TGCGCCAGCAGTCTCCTAGACAGGGGGATTCCCTACAATGAGCAGTTCTTC.

The chain is built from TRBV10-3 and TRBJ1-6; possible D gene TRBD1, 5 bases. Per germline, CDR1 ENHRY and CDR2 SYGVKD. There are 12 residues in the CDR3. Trimming pared 10 bases from V and 7 bases from J, leaving 11 bases between. The CDR3 DNA sequence: TGTGCCACCGGACGGGGGAATTCACCCCTCCACTTT. Residues: CATGRGNSPLHF.

This chain uses TRBV4-1 with TRBJ1-2; 7 bases are shared with TRBD1. V was clipped by 2 bases and J by 4 bases; unmatched bases: 13. CDR3 length: 17 residues. Germline V lookup: CDR1 MGHRA, CDR2 YSYEKL. Here the CDR3 reads CASSQRWDSLLLYGYTF. Written as DNA, the CDR3 is TGCGCCAGCAGCCAACGATGGGACAGCCTTCTTCTCTATGGCTACACCTTC.

The CDR3 loop reads CASNRRDRVSLEQYF. The CDR3 DNA is TGTGCCAGCAACCGCCGGGACAGGGTTTCGCTAGAGCAGTACTTC. The J gene is TRBJ2-7, the V gene TRBV13, with 9 bases fitting TRBD1. Germline-derived CDR1 and CDR2 are PRHDT and FYEKMQ (reference sequence). This CDR3 is built from 15 residues. The ends lost 7 bases at V and 7 bases at J; junction bases unmatched: 14.

This sequence joins TRBV7-9 and TRBJ2-2; D is unclear. The germline V gene has CDR1 SEHNR and CDR2 FQNEAQ (reference sequence). Trimming cost V 1 base and J 7 bases, with 7 bases left between them. The CDR3 is 13 residues long. In DNA, the CDR3 is TGTGCCAGCAGCTTAGTAGCCATCGGGGAGCTGTTTTTT. Protein: CASSLVAIGELFF.

This clone was observed a few times. The rearrangement joins TRBV7-9 to TRBJ1-4; D is unclear. V shed 5 bases and J shed 12 bases, with 13 bases lying between them. The length of the CDR3 is 12 residues. Per germline, CDR1 SEHNR and CDR2 FQNEAQ (reference sequence). In nucleotides, the CDR3 is TGTGCCAGCAGCGAGGGAGGGTTCCAACTGTTTTTT. It is translated as CASSEGGFQLFF.

V usage is TRBV15 and J usage is TRBJ1-2, with D possibly matching TRBD1 (6 bases). CDR1 is LNHNV and CDR2 is YYDKDF in the germline V gene (reference sequence). Trimming took off 3 bases at V and 2 bases at J, with 13 bases between the two ends. The CDR3 is 15 residues long. Here the CDR3 reads CATSSMWGQNYGYTF. The CDR3 DNA follows: TGTGCCACCAGCAGTATGTGGGGGCAAAACTATGGCTACACCTTC.

This clone was seen a single time. J is TRBJ1-4 and V is TRBV20-1, with D perhaps matching TRBD1 (6 bases). The CDR3 spans 13 residues. Trimming stripped 3 bases from V and 7 bases from J, with 12 bases between. CDR1 is DFQATT, CDR2 SNEGSKA, per germline (reference sequence). Here the CDR3 reads CSASPQGLEKLFF. In nucleotides, the CDR3 is TGCAGTGCTAGTCCACAGGGTCTTGAAAAACTGTTTTTT.

The CDR3 loop reads CASRTTGGSGKLFF. The DNA of the CDR3 is TGTGCCAGCAGGACTACAGGGGGCTCTGGAAAACTGTTTTTT. V and J are TRBV2 and TRBJ1-4, with 9 bases matching TRBD1. The germline V gene has CDR1 SNHLY and CDR2 FYNNEI. The ends lost 6 bases at V and 10 bases at J; junction bases unmatched: 9. This CDR3 spans 14 amino acids.

The rearrangement links TRBV30 to TRBJ2-5; no clear D. Germline CDR1 GTSNPN, CDR2 SVGIG (reference sequence). The CDR3 has 13 residues. Trimming pared 1 base from V and 5 bases from J, leaving 11 bases between. CDR3 coding DNA: TGTGCCTGGAGTGCCGTCCCCGGGGAGACCCAGTACTTC. Protein sequence: CAWSAVPGETQYF. Based on the CDR3 plus reference TRBV30 and TRBJ2-5, the full variable domain is SQTIHQWPATLVQPVGSPLSLECTVEGTSNPNLYWYRQAAGRGLQLLFYSVGIGQISSEVPQNLSASRPQDRQFILSSKKLLLSDSGFYLCAWSAVPGETQYFGPGTRLLVL.

The rearrangement links TRBV11-2 to TRBJ1-4, with D possibly being TRBD1 (5 bases). Trimming left V 4 bases short and J 2 bases short, with 14 bases between. The CDR3 runs 16 residues. The V gene's germline CDR1 is SGHAT and CDR2 FQNNGV. CDR3 DNA: TGTGCCAGCAGCTCGGGGGTAGGAGGGACTAATGAAAAACTGTTTTTT. Translating gives CASSSGVGGTNEKLFF.

This clone appeared a few times. J is TRBJ1-5 and V is TRBV12-3 or TRBV12-4; D is undetermined. The CDR3 runs 13 residues. The V and J ends lost 8 bases and 6 bases respectively, with 14 bases between them. This chain's CDR3 is CASQNGELQPQHF. The CDR3 DNA follows: TGTGCCAGCCAAAACGGGGAGCTTCAGCCCCAGCATTTT.

This chain links TRBV5-5 with TRBJ2-6; D call uncertain. The CDR3 consists of 15 residues. V lost 0 bases and J 0 bases, leaving 4 bases between the germline ends. Germline V gene data show CDR1 as SGHKS and CDR2 as YYEKEE (reference sequence). This chain's CDR3 is CASSLVGSGANVLTF. In DNA form, the CDR3 reads TGTGCCAGCAGCTTGGTCGGCTCTGGGGCCAACGTCCTGACTTTC.

The chain is built from TRBV10-3 and TRBJ1-5; 7 nucleotides match TRBD1. The CDR3 contains 15 residues. Looked up from germline, CDR1 is ENHRY and CDR2 is SYGVKD. The junction had 10 bases not matched to a gene; V was cut back by 0 bases and J by 11 bases. The CDR3 is CAISESAGGTGAQHF. The CDR3 DNA reads TGTGCCATCAGTGAGTCGGCAGGGGGGACCGGGGCCCAGCATTTT.

This clone has just one count. This rearrangement joins TRBV27 to TRBJ2-1; TRBD2 aligns across 10 bases. The CDR3 has 16 amino acids. Germline V lookup: CDR1 MNHEY, CDR2 SMNVEV (reference sequence). V shed 9 bases, J shed 0 bases, and the junction held 8 bases outside the gene matches. The CDR3 region has the DNA TGTGCCAGTAAGGGACTAGCGCCAAGCTCCTACAATGAGCAGTTCTTC. Its translation is CASKGLAPSSYNEQFF.

The chain employs TRBV11-3 and TRBJ1-1, with unresolved D. This CDR3 has 13 amino acids. Germline CDR1 is SGHNT and CDR2 is YENEEA. V lost 5 bases and J lost 1, with 8 bases in between. The CDR3 loop is CASSLTTNTEAFF. The CDR3 nucleotides read TGTGCCAGCAGCCTTACAACGAACACTGAAGCTTTCTTT.

The CDR3 DNA follows: TGCGCCAGCGGGACCCAGACAGGGTCAAGTGAGCAGTACTTC. This gives the protein CASGTQTGSSEQYF. The chain links TRBV5-1 to TRBJ2-7; TRBD1 matches at 7 bases. The ends lost 7 bases at V and 7 bases at J; junction bases unmatched: 14. Germline CDR1 is SGHRS and CDR2 is YFSETQ. The CDR3 sequence is 14 residues long. The full variable domain, completed using reference TRBV5-1 and TRBJ2-7, is KAGVTQTPRYLIKTRGQQVTLSCSPISGHRSVSWYQQTPGQGLQFLFEYFSETQRNKGNFPGRFSGRQFSNSRSEMNVSTLELGDSALYLCASGTQTGSSEQYFGPGTRLTVT.

The chain carries TRBV15 and TRBJ1-1; D is unresolved. CDR1 and CDR2 from the germline V gene are LNHNV and YYDKDF (reference sequence). V lost 4 bases to trimming and J lost 4 bases, with 7 bases between them. The CDR3 is 12 residues long. This chain's CDR3 is CATSIGLTEAFF. The CDR3 bases are TGTGCCACCAGCATTGGGCTCACTGAAGCTTTCTTT.

In its sample, this clone was seen a few times. V gene TRBV9 combines with J gene TRBJ1-3; D uncertain. The germline gives CDR1 SGDLS, CDR2 YYNGEE. Trimming left V 0 bases short and J 4 bases short, with 8 bases between. This CDR3 contains 14 residues. CDR3 loop: CASSVDGGGNTIYF. DNA of the CDR3: TGTGCCAGCAGCGTAGACGGCGGAGGAAACACCATATATTTT.

The V gene is TRBV5-6, the J gene TRBJ2-7, with D possibly TRBD1 on 6 matching bases. Germline V gives CDR1 SGHDT, CDR2 YYEEEE. The V end was cut by 4 bases, the J end by 3 bases, with 8 bases between. CDR3 size: 12 residues. The CDR3 spells CASSRDNYEQYF. For the CDR3, the DNA is TGTGCCAGCAGCCGGGACAACTACGAGCAGTACTTC.

The rearrangement links TRBV6-2 or TRBV6-3 to TRBJ2-3; D is unclear. V gave up 2 bases and J gave up 7 bases, with 13 bases separating them. Germline V lookup: CDR1 MNHEY, CDR2 SVGEGT. The CDR3 spans 14 residues. The CDR3 here is CASSYLSSQNTQYF. As DNA, the CDR3 is TGTGCCAGCAGTTACCTGAGTAGCCAAAATACGCAGTATTTT.

This sequence joins TRBV11-3 and TRBJ1-1, with TRBD1 matching 7 bases. Looked up from germline, CDR1 is SGHNT and CDR2 is YENEEA. The CDR3 length is 15 residues. The ends lost 1 base at V and 5 bases at J; junction bases unmatched: 7. The CDR3 DNA reads TGTGCCAGCAGCTTAGGGGGGACAGTCCGGACTGAAGCTTTCTTT. Its translation is CASSLGGTVRTEAFF.

This clone occurred a few times. The chain employs TRBV9 and TRBJ1-5, with 7 bases identical to TRBD1. Trimming removed 3 bases from V and 4 bases from J; junction bases left unmatched: 7. The CDR3 is 15 residues long. Germline V gene data show CDR1 as SGDLS and CDR2 as YYNGEE. The CDR3 region is CASSARDRPNQPQHF. The CDR3 nucleotides read TGTGCCAGCAGCGCCCGGGACAGACCAAATCAGCCCCAGCATTTT.

V is TRBV5-1 and J is TRBJ1-2, with 8 bases lining up with TRBD1. In germline, CDR1 is SGHRS, CDR2 YFSETQ. The ends lost 0 bases at V and 7 bases at J; junction bases unmatched: 2. The CDR3 is made up of 13 amino acids. CDR3: CASSLGQGAGYTF. The CDR3 DNA reads as TGCGCCAGCAGCTTGGGGCAGGGGGCTGGCTACACCTTC. Combining the CDR3 with reference TRBV5-1 and TRBJ1-2 gives the whole variable domain KAGVTQTPRYLIKTRGQQVTLSCSPISGHRSVSWYQQTPGQGLQFLFEYFSETQRNKGNFPGRFSGRQFSNSRSEMNVSTLELGDSALYLCASSLGQGAGYTFGSGTRLTVV.